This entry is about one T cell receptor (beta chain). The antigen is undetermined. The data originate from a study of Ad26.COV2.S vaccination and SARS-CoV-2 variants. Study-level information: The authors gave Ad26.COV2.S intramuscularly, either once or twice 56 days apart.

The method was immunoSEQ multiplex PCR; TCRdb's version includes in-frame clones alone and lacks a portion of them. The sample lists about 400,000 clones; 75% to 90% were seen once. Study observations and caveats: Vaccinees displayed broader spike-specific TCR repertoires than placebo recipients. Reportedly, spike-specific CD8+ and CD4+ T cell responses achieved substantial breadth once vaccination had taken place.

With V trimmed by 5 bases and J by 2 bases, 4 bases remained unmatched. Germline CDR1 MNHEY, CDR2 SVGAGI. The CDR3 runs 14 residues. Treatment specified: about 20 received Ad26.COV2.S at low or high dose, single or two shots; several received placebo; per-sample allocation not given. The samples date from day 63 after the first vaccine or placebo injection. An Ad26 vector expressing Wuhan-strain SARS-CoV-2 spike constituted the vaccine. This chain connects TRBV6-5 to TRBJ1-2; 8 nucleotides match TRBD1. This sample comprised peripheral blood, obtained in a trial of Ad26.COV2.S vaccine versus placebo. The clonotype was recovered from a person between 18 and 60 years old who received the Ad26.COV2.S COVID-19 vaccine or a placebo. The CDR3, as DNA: TGTGCCAGCAGTCGCCGACAGGGGAACTATGGCTACACCTTC. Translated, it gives CASSRRQGNYGYTF.